Following are 8 T cell receptor beta chains from one sample sequenced in a study of shared clonotypes between healthy human individuals. Method: immunoSEQ multiplex PCR; TCRdb's copy keeps in-frame clones and lacks some. The data hold about 560,000 clones, with around 78% observed a single time. The source material was PBMCs. The origin of the receptors is a woman between 40 and 55 years old in good health. Some clones in this sample may be carry-over from other donors' samples.

The chain has TRBV4-2 and TRBJ2-2; D is undetermined. Germline CDR1 reads LGHNA; CDR2 reads YNFKEQ. V was clipped by 4 bases and J by 3 bases, with 12 bases between them. The CDR3 contains 15 residues. The CDR3 DNA reads TGTGCCAGCAGCCTCCAGACCCTAGACACCGGGGAGCTGTTTTTT. Its translation is CASSLQTLDTGELFF.

The gene calls are TRBV28 and TRBJ2-5; 7 nucleotides match TRBD2. The CDR3 is made up of 14 amino acids. V lost 6 bases, J lost 0 bases, and 4 bases stayed unmatched. The germline gives CDR1 MDHEN, CDR2 SYDVKM. The DNA of the CDR3 is TGTGCCAGCAGATACGCGGGAGACCAAGAGACCCAGTACTTC. Amino acids: CASRYAGDQETQYF.

The rearrangement links TRBV9 to TRBJ2-1; 8 nucleotides agree with TRBD2. CDR3 length: 15 residues. Germline V lookup: CDR1 SGDLS, CDR2 YYNGEE. V lost 2 bases to trimming and J lost 7 bases; unmatched junction nucleotides: 8. Written as DNA, the CDR3 is TGTGCCAGCAGCGTGGGCGGGAGGTTCGAGAATGAGCAGTTCTTC. This translates into CASSVGGRFENEQFF.

The chain recombines TRBV29-1 with TRBJ2-7; 10 nucleotides agree with TRBD1. The CDR3 contains 15 residues. Germline V gene lookup returns CDR1 SQVTM and CDR2 ANQGSEA. V lost 2 bases to trimming and J lost 2 bases; unmatched junction nucleotides: 6. CDR3 region: CSVEPSGTGAYEQYF. CDR3 nucleotides: TGCAGCGTTGAACCCAGCGGGACAGGGGCCTACGAGCAGTACTTC.

The chain has TRBV5-1 and TRBJ1-5; D is perhaps TRBD1 (5 bases). V dropped 5 bases and J dropped 0 bases, with 6 bases sitting between them. Germline CDR1 reads SGHRS; CDR2 reads YFSETQ. This CDR3 comprises 13 residues. The CDR3 DNA is TGCGCCAGCAGGACAGATAGCAATCAGCCCCAGCATTTT. Translated, it gives CASRTDSNQPQHF.

This clone showed up just once. The chain joins TRBV14 to TRBJ1-4; the match to TRBD1 covers 9 bases. With 1 base clipped from V and 8 bases from J, the junction kept 5 bases outside the gene matches. Germline-derived CDR1 and CDR2 are SGHDN and FVKESK. The CDR3 extends over 15 amino acids. Here the CDR3 DNA reads TGTGCCAGCAGCCAAGTTCGGACAGGGGAAGAAAAACTGTTTTTT. Its protein product is CASSQVRTGEEKLFF. The complete variable domain, with remaining parts taken from reference TRBV14 and TRBJ1-4, reads EAGVTQFPSHSVIEKGQTVTLRCDPISGHDNLYWYRRVMGKEIKFLLHFVKESKQDESGMPNNRFLAERTGGTYSTLKVQPAELEDSGVYFCASSQVRTGEEKLFFGSGTQLSVL.

The genes are TRBV5-4 and TRBJ1-2; no clear D. This CDR3 region has 13 residues. CDR1 and CDR2 (germline): SGHNT, YYREEE (reference sequence). V lost 0 bases and J 8 bases, leaving 11 bases between the germline ends. CDR3: CASSLDRLWGYTF. The CDR3, as DNA: TGTGCCAGCAGCTTGGACAGACTGTGGGGCTACACCTTC.

The rearrangement links TRBV30 to TRBJ1-4, with D unresolved. The CDR3 contains 14 residues. CDR1 is GTSNPN, CDR2 SVGIG, per germline (reference sequence). V was pared by 5 bases and J by 5 bases, with 15 bases between. In DNA form, the CDR3 reads TGTGCCTGGGCCCCCGGGCGGAGAAATGAAAAACTGTTTTTT. Encoded protein: CAWAPGRRNEKLFF.